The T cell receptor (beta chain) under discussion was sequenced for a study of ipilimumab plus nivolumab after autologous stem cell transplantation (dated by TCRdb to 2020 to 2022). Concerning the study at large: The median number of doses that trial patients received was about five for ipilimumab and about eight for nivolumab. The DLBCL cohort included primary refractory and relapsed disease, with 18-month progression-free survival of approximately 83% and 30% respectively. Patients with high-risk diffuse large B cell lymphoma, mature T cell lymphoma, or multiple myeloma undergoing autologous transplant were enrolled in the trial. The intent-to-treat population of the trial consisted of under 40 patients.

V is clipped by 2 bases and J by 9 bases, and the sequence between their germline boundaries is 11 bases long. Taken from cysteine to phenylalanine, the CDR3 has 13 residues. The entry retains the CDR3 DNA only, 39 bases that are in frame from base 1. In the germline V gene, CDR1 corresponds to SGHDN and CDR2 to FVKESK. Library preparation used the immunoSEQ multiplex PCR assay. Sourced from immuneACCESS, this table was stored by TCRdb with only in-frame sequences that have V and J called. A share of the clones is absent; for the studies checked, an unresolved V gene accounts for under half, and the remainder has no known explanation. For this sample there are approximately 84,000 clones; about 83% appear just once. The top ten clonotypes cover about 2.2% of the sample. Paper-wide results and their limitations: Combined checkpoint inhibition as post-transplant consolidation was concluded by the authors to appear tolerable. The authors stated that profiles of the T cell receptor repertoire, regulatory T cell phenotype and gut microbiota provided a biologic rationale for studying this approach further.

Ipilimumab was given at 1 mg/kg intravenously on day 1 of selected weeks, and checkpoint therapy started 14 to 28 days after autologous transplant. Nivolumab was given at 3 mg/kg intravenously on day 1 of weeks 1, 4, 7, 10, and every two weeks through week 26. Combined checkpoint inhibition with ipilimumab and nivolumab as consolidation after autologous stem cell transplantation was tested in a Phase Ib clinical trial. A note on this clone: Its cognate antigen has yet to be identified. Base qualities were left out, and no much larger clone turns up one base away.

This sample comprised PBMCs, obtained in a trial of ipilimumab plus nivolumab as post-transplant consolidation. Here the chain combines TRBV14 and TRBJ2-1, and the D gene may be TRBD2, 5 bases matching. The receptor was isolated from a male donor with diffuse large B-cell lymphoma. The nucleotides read TGTGCCAGCAGCCAAAACCTTCGGGGTGAGCAGTTCTTC. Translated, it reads CASSQNLRGEQFF.